This T cell receptor beta chain was retrieved from a study of Ad26.COV2.S vaccination and SARS-CoV-2 variants. About the research overall: Among those in the COV1001 Ad26.COV2.S trial arm was the donor.

Study-wide results and limits: Researchers cautioned that TCR breadth and depth analyses may have underestimated total T cell responses. Compared with placebo recipients, vaccine recipients had higher spike-specific TCR breadth.

Worth noting for this clone: Its target is not known.

Profiled with immunoSEQ multiplex PCR; TCRdb holds only in-frame clones, not every one. The profile shows hundreds of thousands of clones, about 85% of them singletons. The CDR3 length is 13 residues. V lost 6 bases, J lost 0 bases, and 12 bases lay in between. CDR1 and CDR2 (germline): SQVTM, ANQGSEA. Treatment: roughly 19 received Ad26.COV2.S at low or high dose, single or two shots; about 5 received placebo; per-sample allocation not given. Samples analyzed were those drawn on day 63 after the first vaccine or placebo injection. A Boston donor was an adult aged 18-55 years. The sequence was collected from a person between 18 and 65 years old who received the Ad26.COV2.S COVID-19 vaccine or a placebo. The material was peripheral blood, obtained in a trial of Ad26.COV2.S vaccine versus placebo. This chain uses TRBV29-1 with TRBJ2-7; possibly TRBD1 for D (6 bases). CDR3 in amino acids: CSVDATGSYEQYF. CDR3 bases: TGCAGCGTGGACGCGACAGGCTCCTACGAGCAGTACTTC.